This record looks at one T cell receptor beta chain sequence and its context. Random hexamers were used to reverse transcribe about 0.45 to 1 ug of RNA. One entry per CDR3 protein results from TCRdb running MiXCR on the immunoSEQ multiplex PCR reads. The table records 100,000 to 150,000 distinct CDR3 sequences, roughly 76% of them present only once. The CDR3 sequence is 18 residues long. Germline V gene sequence: CDR1 MNHEY, CDR2 SVGAGI. V shed 2 bases and J shed 1 base, with 17 bases lying between them. This entry comes from a study of CD8 T cells in Susac syndrome. This TCR came from a human donor with multiple sclerosis. This chain uses TRBV6-5 with TRBJ2-2; D is perhaps TRBD2 (5 bases). The sequenced material came from CD8+ T cells from PBMCs. In DNA, the CDR3 is TGTGCCAGCAGTTACAACCTAGCAACGATGATGAACACCGGGGAGCTGTTTTTT. As protein: CASSYNLATMMNTGELFF.